These T cell receptor beta chains were read from a single sample in a study of Ad26.COV2.S vaccination and SARS-CoV-2 variants. Libraries were prepared by immunoSEQ multiplex PCR; TCRdb keeps only in-frame clonotypes and omits some of them. Here the sample spans 400,000 to 500,000 clones, roughly 89% being singletons. The sample consisted of peripheral blood, taken in a trial of Ad26.COV2.S vaccine versus placebo. These receptors came from a person aged 18-60 years who received the Ad26.COV2.S COVID-19 vaccine or a placebo. CDR3s include the opening cysteine and the closing phenylalanine or tryptophan. Each record gives: CDR3 DNA, CDR3 protein, clone size, J gene, V gene, D gene. D genes are given only for firm matches. A clone size is listed for some rows: how often the clone was seen (once, few, many), or a class if it is expanded.

cdr3_nt: TGTGCCAGCAGCGTAGATTTGGGGAACACTGAAGCTTTCTTT
cdr3_aa: CASSVDLGNTEAFF
clone_size: -
j_call: TRBJ1-1
v_call: TRBV9
d_call: -

cdr3_nt: TGCAGCGTTTATACGGTAACCTCTGGGGCCAACGTCCTGACTTTC
cdr3_aa: CSVYTVTSGANVLTF
clone_size: -
j_call: TRBJ2-6
v_call: TRBV29-1
d_call: -

cdr3_nt: TGTGCCAGCAGCAAAATGTGCTCTAAGGGGCAGTATTTT
cdr3_aa: CASSKMCSKGQYF
clone_size: -
j_call: TRBJ2-3
v_call: TRBV21-1
d_call: -

cdr3_nt: TGCGCCAGCAGCCAAGATCCAGGAGGAACCTACGAGCAGTACTTC
cdr3_aa: CASSQDPGGTYEQYF
clone_size: once
j_call: TRBJ2-7
v_call: TRBV4-3
d_call: -

cdr3_nt: TGCGCCAGCAGCCAAGGATTTTGGGGAGGAGACACCGGGGAGCTGTTTTTT
cdr3_aa: CASSQGFWGGDTGELFF
clone_size: -
j_call: TRBJ2-2
v_call: TRBV4-3
d_call: -

cdr3_nt: TGTGCCAGCAGTGACCGGCAACCCAATCAGCCCCAGCATTTT
cdr3_aa: CASSDRQPNQPQHF
clone_size: -
j_call: TRBJ1-5
v_call: TRBV25-1
d_call: -

cdr3_nt: TGTGCCAGCAGACAAGGCGCGGAAGACTACAATGAGCAGTTCTTC
cdr3_aa: CASRQGAEDYNEQFF
clone_size: -
j_call: TRBJ2-1
v_call: TRBV6-5
d_call: -

cdr3_nt: TGCGCCAGCAGCAGACAGGGTCAGAACACTGAAGCTTTCTTT
cdr3_aa: CASSRQGQNTEAFF
clone_size: once
j_call: TRBJ1-1
v_call: TRBV5-1
d_call: TRBD1

cdr3_nt: TGTGCCATCTTCGCGGAGACCACAGATACGCAGTATTTT
cdr3_aa: CAIFAETTDTQYF
clone_size: -
j_call: TRBJ2-3
v_call: TRBV10-3
d_call: -

cdr3_nt: TGTGCCAGCAGTTACTCGGCCTATCCGGGAGAGACCCAGTACTTC
cdr3_aa: CASSYSAYPGETQYF
clone_size: -
j_call: TRBJ2-5
v_call: TRBV6-2/TRBV6-3
d_call: -

cdr3_nt: TGTGCCAGCAGCTACGCGACAGGGGGCCGTGAAAAACTGTTTTTT
cdr3_aa: CASSYATGGREKLFF
clone_size: -
j_call: TRBJ1-4
v_call: TRBV13
d_call: TRBD1

cdr3_nt: TGTGCCAGTAGCCTCGGACAGTATCTTAATGAAAAACTGTTTTTT
cdr3_aa: CASSLGQYLNEKLFF
clone_size: -
j_call: TRBJ1-4
v_call: TRBV19
d_call: -

cdr3_nt: TGTGCCAGCAGCTTGGCGGGAGACGCAGATACGCAGTATTTT
cdr3_aa: CASSLAGDADTQYF
clone_size: -
j_call: TRBJ2-3
v_call: TRBV7-3
d_call: TRBD2

cdr3_nt: TGTGCCAGCAGTTTCGGGTTTCGCTCTGGAAACACCATATATTTT
cdr3_aa: CASSFGFRSGNTIYF
clone_size: -
j_call: TRBJ1-3
v_call: TRBV28
d_call: -

cdr3_nt: TGTGCCACTCCCCCGGGACAGGGGTGCTATGGCTACACCTTC
cdr3_aa: CATPPGQGCYGYTF
clone_size: -
j_call: TRBJ1-2
v_call: TRBV24-1
d_call: TRBD1

cdr3_nt: TGCAGCGTTGGGGAGAGGGACTATGGCTACACCTTC
cdr3_aa: CSVGERDYGYTF
clone_size: -
j_call: TRBJ1-2
v_call: TRBV29-1
d_call: -

cdr3_nt: TGTGCCAGCACCGACAGGGGGCGCAGTAAAACTGAAGCTTTCTTT
cdr3_aa: CASTDRGRSKTEAFF
clone_size: -
j_call: TRBJ1-1
v_call: TRBV2
d_call: TRBD1

cdr3_nt: TGTGCCAGCAGTTTTCGGTTCGGGCAGTCGTCGAACACTGAAGCTTTCTTT
cdr3_aa: CASSFRFGQSSNTEAFF
clone_size: -
j_call: TRBJ1-1
v_call: TRBV28
d_call: -

cdr3_nt: TGTGCCAGCAGTTACTCGATTGGGGATCCTAACTATGGCTACACCTTC
cdr3_aa: CASSYSIGDPNYGYTF
clone_size: -
j_call: TRBJ1-2
v_call: TRBV6-2/TRBV6-3
d_call: -

cdr3_nt: TGTGCCAGCAGCTTGGAGTGGGAGGGAGCTTTCTTT
cdr3_aa: CASSLEWEGAFF
clone_size: -
j_call: TRBJ1-1
v_call: TRBV7-9
d_call: -

cdr3_nt: TGTGCCAGCAAGGGGTCGGTGAGATGGGACACTGAAGCTTTCTTT
cdr3_aa: CASKGSVRWDTEAFF
clone_size: few
j_call: TRBJ1-1
v_call: TRBV28
d_call: -

cdr3_nt: TGTGCCAGCAGCTTGGAACCTGTGGTAGATACGCAGTATTTT
cdr3_aa: CASSLEPVVDTQYF
clone_size: -
j_call: TRBJ2-3
v_call: TRBV5-4
d_call: -

cdr3_nt: TGTGCCAGCAGCATTACGACAGGGAGCTCCTATAATTCACCCCTCCACTTT
cdr3_aa: CASSITTGSSYNSPLHF
clone_size: -
j_call: TRBJ1-6
v_call: TRBV11-2
d_call: TRBD1

cdr3_nt: TGTGCCAGCAGCAAAGAGTGCCGGACCCGTTGCAGGGATGGCTACACCTTC
cdr3_aa: CASSKECRTRCRDGYTF
clone_size: -
j_call: TRBJ1-2
v_call: TRBV21-1
d_call: -

cdr3_nt: TGTGCCAGCAGCTTTAACACAGTGGCAGCTAATGAGCAGTTCTTC
cdr3_aa: CASSFNTVAANEQFF
clone_size: once
j_call: TRBJ2-1
v_call: TRBV16
d_call: -

cdr3_nt: TGCGCCAGCAGCCACGATCCACGTGGAAACACCATATATTTT
cdr3_aa: CASSHDPRGNTIYF
clone_size: -
j_call: TRBJ1-3
v_call: TRBV4-1
d_call: -

cdr3_nt: TGTGCCAGCAGTCCCGTTCAGGGTCGTGGAAACACCATATATTTT
cdr3_aa: CASSPVQGRGNTIYF
clone_size: -
j_call: TRBJ1-3
v_call: TRBV28
d_call: -

cdr3_nt: TGTGCCACCAGCCCCCGCATGGATGAAAAACTGTTTTTT
cdr3_aa: CATSPRMDEKLFF
clone_size: -
j_call: TRBJ1-4
v_call: TRBV15
d_call: -

cdr3_nt: TGTGCCAGCAGCTTGTGGCAGGAAAATGAAAAACTGTTTTTT
cdr3_aa: CASSLWQENEKLFF
clone_size: -
j_call: TRBJ1-4
v_call: TRBV5-5
d_call: -

cdr3_nt: TGTGCCAGCAGCTTACGGCGGACCCAGTACTTC
cdr3_aa: CASSLRRTQYF
clone_size: -
j_call: TRBJ2-5
v_call: TRBV7-8
d_call: -

cdr3_nt: TGTGCCAGCAGTGAGGGGACGGTCAGTAATTCACCCCTCCACTTT
cdr3_aa: CASSEGTVSNSPLHF
clone_size: -
j_call: TRBJ1-6
v_call: TRBV6-1
d_call: -

cdr3_nt: TGTGCCAGCAGCCAAGCGGATCTTCAAGAGACCCAGTACTTC
cdr3_aa: CASSQADLQETQYF
clone_size: -
j_call: TRBJ2-5
v_call: TRBV14
d_call: -

cdr3_nt: TGTGCCAGTAATCTTCCTGGGGCCAACGTCCTGACTTTC
cdr3_aa: CASNLPGANVLTF
clone_size: -
j_call: TRBJ2-6
v_call: TRBV19
d_call: -

cdr3_nt: TGCGCCAGCAGCTTGGACCGGGGTGGGCGAGAGCAGTACTTC
cdr3_aa: CASSLDRGGREQYF
clone_size: once
j_call: TRBJ2-7
v_call: TRBV5-1
d_call: -

cdr3_nt: TGTGCCACCAGTCCTGCCGTACCAACAAGAGGAGGTCTTGGCTACACCTTC
cdr3_aa: CATSPAVPTRGGLGYTF
clone_size: -
j_call: TRBJ1-2
v_call: TRBV24-1
d_call: -

cdr3_nt: TGTGCCAGCAGCCCACGGGGATTTCAGTATAGCAATCAGCCCCAGCATTTT
cdr3_aa: CASSPRGFQYSNQPQHF
clone_size: -
j_call: TRBJ1-5
v_call: TRBV7-8
d_call: -

cdr3_nt: TGTGCCAGCTCACCCGACAGGGGACGTACTGGAAACACCATATATTTT
cdr3_aa: CASSPDRGRTGNTIYF
clone_size: -
j_call: TRBJ1-3
v_call: TRBV18
d_call: TRBD1

cdr3_nt: TGTGCCAGTATCGAGAGCTCTGGGGCCAACGTCCTGACTTTC
cdr3_aa: CASIESSGANVLTF
clone_size: -
j_call: TRBJ2-6
v_call: TRBV19
d_call: -

cdr3_nt: TGTGCCAGCAGTTTGAGATTAATAGAGGGAGATACGCAGTATTTT
cdr3_aa: CASSLRLIEGDTQYF
clone_size: once
j_call: TRBJ2-3
v_call: TRBV28
d_call: -

cdr3_nt: TGTGCCAGCAGCGTAAGACAAAACTATGGCTACACCTTC
cdr3_aa: CASSVRQNYGYTF
clone_size: -
j_call: TRBJ1-2
v_call: TRBV9
d_call: -

cdr3_nt: TGTGCCAGCAGCCAAGGTAGGACAGAAAATCAGCCCCAGCATTTT
cdr3_aa: CASSQGRTENQPQHF
clone_size: -
j_call: TRBJ1-5
v_call: TRBV3-1/TRBV3-2
d_call: -

cdr3_nt: TGTGCCAGCAGTGAACGAGGGGGCCGGACTGAAGCTTTCTTT
cdr3_aa: CASSERGGRTEAFF
clone_size: -
j_call: TRBJ1-1
v_call: TRBV6-1
d_call: TRBD1

cdr3_nt: TGTGCCAGCAGTTTCCTAGTGAGAGAGACCCAGTACTTC
cdr3_aa: CASSFLVRETQYF
clone_size: -
j_call: TRBJ2-5
v_call: TRBV12-3/TRBV12-4
d_call: -

cdr3_nt: TGTGCCAGCAGCTTCCTCGGGGGATACCTGAACACTGAAGCTTTCTTT
cdr3_aa: CASSFLGGYLNTEAFF
clone_size: -
j_call: TRBJ1-1
v_call: TRBV11-1
d_call: -

cdr3_nt: TGTGCCAGCAGCCCTATAGTATTGGGATACTATGGCTACACCTTC
cdr3_aa: CASSPIVLGYYGYTF
clone_size: -
j_call: TRBJ1-2
v_call: TRBV7-2
d_call: -

cdr3_nt: TGTGCCAGCAGCAGAAACCAGGGGGCGCAAACTGAAGCTTTCTTT
cdr3_aa: CASSRNQGAQTEAFF
clone_size: -
j_call: TRBJ1-1
v_call: TRBV7-2
d_call: TRBD1

cdr3_nt: TGCAGTGCTAGTCTCGGGGGGGAAGAGACCCAGTACTTC
cdr3_aa: CSASLGGEETQYF
clone_size: -
j_call: TRBJ2-5
v_call: TRBV20-1
d_call: TRBD2

cdr3_nt: TGCGCCAGCAGCTTGGTTGTCGGGACCGAAACTGAAGCTTTCTTT
cdr3_aa: CASSLVVGTETEAFF
clone_size: -
j_call: TRBJ1-1
v_call: TRBV5-1
d_call: -

cdr3_nt: TGTGCCTGGAGTTTACTCTCCATCGGTGGCGGCTACACCTTC
cdr3_aa: CAWSLLSIGGGYTF
clone_size: -
j_call: TRBJ1-2
v_call: TRBV30
d_call: -

cdr3_nt: TGTGCCAGCAGTGGACAGCTTTCTAACTATGGCTACACCTTC
cdr3_aa: CASSGQLSNYGYTF
clone_size: -
j_call: TRBJ1-2
v_call: TRBV7-2
d_call: -